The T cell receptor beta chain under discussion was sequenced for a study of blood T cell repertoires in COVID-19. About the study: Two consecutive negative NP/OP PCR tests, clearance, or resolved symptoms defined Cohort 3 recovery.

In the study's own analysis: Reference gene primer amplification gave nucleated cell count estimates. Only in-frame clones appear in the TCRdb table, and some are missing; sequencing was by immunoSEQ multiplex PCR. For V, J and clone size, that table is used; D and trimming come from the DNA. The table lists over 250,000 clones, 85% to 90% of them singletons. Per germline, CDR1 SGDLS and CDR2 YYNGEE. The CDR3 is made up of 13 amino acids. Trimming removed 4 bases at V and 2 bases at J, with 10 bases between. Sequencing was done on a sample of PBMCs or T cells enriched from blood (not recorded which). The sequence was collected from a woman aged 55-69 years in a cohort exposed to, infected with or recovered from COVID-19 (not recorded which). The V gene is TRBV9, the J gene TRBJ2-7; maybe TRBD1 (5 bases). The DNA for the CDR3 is TGTGCCAGCAGCCAGGGAAACACCTACGAGCAGTACTTC. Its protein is CASSQGNTYEQYF.